This entry describes one T cell receptor (beta chain). This specimen comes from a study of cytomegalovirus exposure and HLA in healthy donors. The PCR had 60 Vbeta and 13 Jbeta primers. Measured with immunoSEQ multiplex PCR; TCRdb has only the in-frame clones, and not every one. In the table there are under 200,000 clones, 75% to 80% of which are singletons. Trimming removed 1 base from V and 7 bases from J, with 8 bases in between. The CDR3 length is 14 residues. Per the germline V gene, CDR1 is LNHDA and CDR2 is SQIVND (reference sequence). This chain connects TRBV19 to TRBJ1-6, with D perhaps matching TRBD1 (5 bases). The sequencing sample was made of PBMCs. This sequence originates from a man over 45 in good health and CMV-seropositive. The CDR3 sequence is CASSIGGVNSPLHF. In nucleotides, the CDR3 is TGTGCCAGTAGTATAGGGGGGGTCAATTCACCCCTCCACTTT.